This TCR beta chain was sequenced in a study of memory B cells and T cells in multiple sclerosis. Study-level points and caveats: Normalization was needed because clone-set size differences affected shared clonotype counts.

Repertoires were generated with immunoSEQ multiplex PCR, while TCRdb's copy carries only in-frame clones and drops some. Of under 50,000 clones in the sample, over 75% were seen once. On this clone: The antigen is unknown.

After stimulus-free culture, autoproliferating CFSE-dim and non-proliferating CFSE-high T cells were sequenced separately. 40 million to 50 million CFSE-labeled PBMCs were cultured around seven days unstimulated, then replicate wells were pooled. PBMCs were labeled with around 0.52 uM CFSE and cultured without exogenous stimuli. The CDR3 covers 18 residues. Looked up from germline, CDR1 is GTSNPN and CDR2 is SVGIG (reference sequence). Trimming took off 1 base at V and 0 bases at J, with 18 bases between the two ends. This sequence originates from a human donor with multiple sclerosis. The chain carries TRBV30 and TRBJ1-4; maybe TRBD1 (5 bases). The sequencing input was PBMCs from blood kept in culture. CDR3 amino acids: CAWSGIGGETATNEKLFF. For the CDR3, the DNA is TGTGCCTGGAGTGGTATTGGGGGGGAGACTGCAACTAATGAAAAACTGTTTTTT.